Shown below are 32 T cell receptor beta chains from a single sample sequenced in a study of T cell repertoires in cytomegalovirus infection. Their antigens are not known. MiXCR was run by TCRdb on the reads, yielding one entry per CDR3 protein. The table has about 900,000 distinct CDR3 sequences, 31% seen once. Sequences were derived from cultured CD8+ T cells from PBMCs, sampled from culture after CMV antigen stimulation. The receptors were gathered from a human donor in good health (CMV status not recorded). Some clones in this sample may be carry-over from other donors' samples.

There are a few counts of this clonotype. V is TRBV6-6 and J is TRBJ2-3; D call uncertain. The CDR3 covers 11 residues. The germline V gene encodes CDR1 MNHNY and CDR2 SVGAGI (reference sequence). Between the trimmed V and J ends, which lost 6 bases and 5 bases, there was a span of 6 bases. CDR3 amino acids: CASRAKDTQYF. The DNA for the CDR3 is TGTGCCAGCAGGGCGAAAGATACGCAGTATTTT.

The gene calls are TRBV19 and TRBJ1-6, with unresolved D. Germline CDR1 and CDR2: LNHDA and SQIVND (reference sequence). Trimming stripped 0 bases from V and 10 bases from J, with 16 bases between. This CDR3 has 16 residues. The CDR3 region is CASSIDLQALGSPLHF. The DNA for the CDR3 is TGTGCCAGTAGTATAGATCTTCAGGCGCTCGGGTCACCCCTCCACTTT.

V is TRBV7-3 and J is TRBJ2-1; D is perhaps TRBD1 (7 bases). The CDR3 runs to 16 residues. V was trimmed by 1 base and J by 0 bases, leaving 10 bases between them. Germline CDR1 is SGHTA and CDR2 is FQGTGA. CDR3 coding DNA: TGTGCCAGCAGCTTAATCCAGGGGGGCTCCTACAATGAGCAGTTCTTC. Its translation is CASSLIQGGSYNEQFF.

This clonotype was observed once. J is TRBJ2-3 and V is TRBV5-1; TRBD2 agrees at 8 bases. CDR3 size: 15 residues. The germline gives CDR1 SGHRS, CDR2 YFSETQ. The J segment lost 5 bases and the V segment lost 0 bases, leaving 5 bases of the junction unmatched. In DNA, the CDR3 is TGCGCCAGCAGCTTGGAGGTTAGCGGGGAAGATACGCAGTATTTT. Translation gives CASSLEVSGEDTQYF. Combining the CDR3 with reference TRBV5-1 and TRBJ2-3 gives the whole variable domain KAGVTQTPRYLIKTRGQQVTLSCSPISGHRSVSWYQQTPGQGLQFLFEYFSETQRNKGNFPGRFSGRQFSNSRSEMNVSTLELGDSALYLCASSLEVSGEDTQYFGPGTRLTVL.

V and J are TRBV10-3 and TRBJ1-2; 8 nucleotides agree with TRBD1. The CDR3 has 16 amino acids. Trimming at V came to 5 bases and at J to 1 base, leaving 9 bases not matched to a gene. Germline-derived CDR1 and CDR2 are ENHRY and SYGVKD. The CDR3 is CAISLQGAGGNYGYTF. For the CDR3, the DNA is TGTGCCATCAGTCTTCAGGGGGCGGGGGGTAACTATGGCTACACCTTC.

The CDR3 loop is CASSRLLTEPGNEQFF. The CDR3 coding sequence is TGCGCCAGCAGCCGGCTACTGACAGAGCCGGGGAATGAGCAGTTCTTC. The chain combines TRBV4-1 with TRBJ2-1; D is perhaps TRBD1 or TRBD2 (5 bases each). With 4 bases removed from V and 7 bases from J, the gap between germline ends came to 20 bases. Germline CDR1 and CDR2: MGHRA and YSYEKL. The length of the CDR3 is 16 residues.

The CDR3 bases are TGCGCCAGCAGCTTCTTCGAGGACAGTACCAACCTTGAGTTCTATGGCTACACCTTC. Protein: CASSFFEDSTNLEFYGYTF. The V gene is TRBV5-1, the J gene TRBJ1-2; D perhaps matches TRBD1 (6 bases). Between the trimmed V and J ends, which lost 2 bases and 4 bases, there was a span of 27 bases. The CDR3 is made up of 19 amino acids. Germline values: CDR1 SGHRS, CDR2 YFSETQ.

The table lists this clonotype with many counts. J is TRBJ2-5 and V is TRBV7-9; D could derive from TRBD1 or TRBD2 (6 bases each). Germline V gene data show CDR1 as SEHNR and CDR2 as FQNEAQ (reference sequence). Trimming took 5 bases from V and 5 from J, leaving 18 bases between them. The CDR3 loop spans 15 amino acids. The DNA for the CDR3 is TGTGCCAGCAGCAGCCGAGGGGGGCCAGAGGAGACCCAGTACTTC. Its protein is CASSSRGGPEETQYF.

This clonotype was counted between two and nine times. V and J are TRBV29-1 and TRBJ2-7; 12 positions agree with TRBD1. CDR1 is SQVTM, CDR2 ANQGSEA, per germline. Germline trimming cut 3 bases from V and 4 bases from J; bases unmatched to any gene: 10. The CDR3 sequence is 16 residues long. The CDR3 nucleotides are TGCAGCGTTGAGGGGACAGGGGGCAGCGACGGTTACGAGCAGTACTTC. This codes for CSVEGTGGSDGYEQYF.

The V and J genes are TRBV10-3 and TRBJ2-7, with 7 bases lining up with TRBD1. The germline gives CDR1 ENHRY, CDR2 SYGVKD. The CDR3 is 15 amino acids. J lost 2 bases, V lost 7 bases, and 11 bases had no gene match. Here the CDR3 DNA reads TGTGCCATCATCCCCTCTTGGGACAGACCCTACGAGCAGTACTTC. Protein sequence: CAIIPSWDRPYEQYF.

The genes are TRBV5-5 and TRBJ1-2; tentatively, D is TRBD1 (5 bases). The CDR3 totals 15 residues. Germline V gene data show CDR1 as SGHKS and CDR2 as YYEKEE (reference sequence). The V end was cut by 4 bases, the J end by 0 bases, with 13 bases between. The CDR3 bases are TGTGCCAGCAGCCCCAGGGAAGCTGCTAACTATGGCTACACCTTC. Its translation: CASSPREAANYGYTF.

On this clonotype: A much larger clone is a single base away; this may be a read error. V and J are TRBV6-6 and TRBJ1-5; D possibly corresponds to TRBD1 (6 bases). This CDR3 comprises 18 residues. Trimming cost V 0 bases and J 3 bases, with 18 bases left between them. Germline V CDR1 and CDR2: MNHNY, SVGAGI (reference sequence). The DNA for the CDR3 is TGTGCCAGCAGTTACTCAATCGAGCAACAGGGTGACAATCAGCCCCAGCATTTT. Translating gives CASSYSIEQQGDNQPQHF.

V is TRBV4-3 and J is TRBJ1-2; 12 nucleotides line up with TRBD1. The germline CDR1 and CDR2 sequences are LGHNA and YSLEER. After removal of 4 bases from V and 6 bases from J, the junction contained 6 bases not matched to a gene. The CDR3 is 15 amino acids. The CDR3: CASSRPGQGAHGYTF. CDR3 coding DNA: TGCGCCAGCAGCCGCCCGGGACAGGGGGCGCATGGCTACACCTTC.

This clonotype was counted at least ten times. This chain uses TRBV7-9 with TRBJ1-3; 10 bases agree with TRBD1. Germline assignment: CDR1 SEHNR and CDR2 FQNEAQ (reference sequence). The CDR3 contains 20 residues. The V gene end was trimmed by 4 bases and the J gene end by 3 bases; junction bases not matched to a gene: 18. CDR3 nucleotides: TGTGCCAGCAGCTCATCCGCCCGGGACAGGGGATTTCAAGGTGGAAACACCATATATTTT. This codes for CASSSSARDRGFQGGNTIYF.

The chain couples TRBV28 to TRBJ2-7, with TRBD2 identical over 7 bases. J was trimmed by 5 bases and V by 1 base; bases with no gene match: 2. CDR3 size: 13 residues. Germline V gene lookup returns CDR1 MDHEN and CDR2 SYDVKM. CDR3 residues: CASSLFGGDEQYV. The CDR3 nucleotides are TGTGCCAGCAGTTTATTTGGGGGGGACGAGCAGTACGTC.

The chain uses TRBV2 and TRBJ1-1; the D gene is possibly TRBD1 (5 bases). This CDR3 has 12 amino acids. In germline, CDR1 is SNHLY, CDR2 FYNNEI. V was trimmed by 8 bases and J by 7 bases, leaving 14 bases between them. The chain's CDR3 is CASQGSRVEAFF. DNA for the CDR3: TGTGCCAGCCAGGGCTCTAGGGTTGAAGCTTTCTTT.

V is TRBV7-3 and J is TRBJ2-1; TRBD1 matches 9 bases. The V gene's germline CDR1 is SGHTA and CDR2 FQGTGA. With 5 bases clipped from V and 2 bases from J, the junction kept 4 bases outside the gene matches. This CDR3 contains 15 residues. The CDR3 region is CASSGTGTTYNEQFF. In nucleotides, the CDR3 is TGTGCCAGCAGCGGGACAGGGACGACCTACAATGAGCAGTTCTTC.

This sequence joins TRBV7-9 and TRBJ2-1; TRBD2 matches at 8 bases. CDR1 is SEHNR and CDR2 is FQNEAQ in the germline V gene (reference sequence). CDR3 length: 18 amino acids. Trimming removed 6 bases from V and 3 bases from J; junction bases left unmatched: 16. CDR3 bases: TGTGCCAGCAGAATCGCCCCCCTTTCCGGGGGGGACTACAATGAGCAGTTCTTC. Protein product: CASRIAPLSGGDYNEQFF.

This clonotype was counted once. The J gene is TRBJ2-2, the V gene TRBV7-3; D unclear. This CDR3 region has 15 residues. V gave up 4 bases and J gave up 0 bases, with 9 bases separating them. The germline V gene has CDR1 SGHTA and CDR2 FQGTGA. The chain's CDR3 is CASSSFTANTGELFF. CDR3 DNA: TGTGCCAGCAGCTCCTTCACGGCGAACACCGGGGAGCTGTTTTTT.

The genes are TRBV7-9 and TRBJ1-5; no definite D call. CDR1 and CDR2 (germline): SEHNR, FQNEAQ (reference sequence). CDR3 length: 14 amino acids. V was clipped by 5 bases and J by 0 bases, with 8 bases between them. This chain's CDR3 is CASSAANSNQPQHF. The CDR3 DNA reads TGTGCCAGCAGCGCGGCAAATAGCAATCAGCCCCAGCATTTT.

This clonotype was seen ten or more times. The chain links TRBV7-2 to TRBJ2-2, with 7 bases identical to TRBD2. This CDR3 spans 13 amino acids. The V segment lost 5 bases and the J segment 7 bases; nucleotides outside the gene matches: 4. The germline V gene encodes CDR1 SGHTA and CDR2 FQGNSA. The CDR3 sequence: CASSPGGGGELFF. In DNA form, the CDR3 reads TGTGCCAGCAGCCCGGGGGGTGGCGGGGAGCTGTTTTTT.

V usage is TRBV10-3 and J usage is TRBJ1-1, with no clear D. With 3 bases removed from V and 6 bases from J, the gap between germline ends came to 14 bases. From germline, CDR1 is ENHRY and CDR2 SYGVKD. This CDR3 has 14 residues. The CDR3, as DNA: TGTGCCATCAGTGAATGGGGAACTGAATCTGAAGCTTTCTTT. This gives the protein CAISEWGTESEAFF.

This clonotype was counted between two and nine times. The chain joins TRBV9 to TRBJ2-2; 7 nucleotides line up with TRBD2. After removal of 0 bases from V and 4 bases from J, the junction contained 6 bases not matched to a gene. This CDR3 contains 16 residues. CDR1 and CDR2 (germline): SGDLS, YYNGEE. CDR3 DNA: TGTGCCAGCAGCGTAGATGGCGGGGGAGGCACCGGGGAGCTGTTTTTT. Its protein product is CASSVDGGGGTGELFF.

Worth noting for this clonotype: A junction boundary mismatches the germline segment, possibly from a read error. In DNA, the CDR3 is TGTGTCAGCAGCCCCGGGACAGGCCGTACCGGGGAGCTGTTTTTT. Its translation: CVSSPGTGRTGELFF. V usage is TRBV5-6 and J usage is TRBJ2-2, with TRBD1 matching 8 bases. The CDR3 is 15 amino acids. Germline V gene lookup returns CDR1 SGHDT and CDR2 YYEEEE.

The V gene is TRBV2, the J gene TRBJ1-1; D is undetermined. Per the germline V gene, CDR1 is SNHLY and CDR2 is FYNNEI. There are 15 residues in the CDR3. Trimming removed 3 bases from V and 1 base from J, with 12 bases in between. CDR3 sequence: CASSEVAGQNTEAFF. In DNA, the CDR3 is TGTGCCAGCAGTGAGGTAGCGGGTCAGAACACTGAAGCTTTCTTT.

This chain joins TRBV29-1 and TRBJ2-7; 10 nucleotides match TRBD1. The V gene end was trimmed by 0 bases and the J gene end by 3 bases; junction bases not matched to a gene: 14. The germline V gene encodes CDR1 SQVTM and CDR2 ANQGSEA. The CDR3 runs 18 residues. CDR3 sequence: CSVEEPGQGRVNSYEQYF. The CDR3 nucleotides read TGCAGCGTTGAAGAACCGGGACAGGGGAGAGTCAATAGCTACGAGCAGTACTTC.

This clonotype was detected only a few times. This sequence joins TRBV7-9 and TRBJ2-5, with TRBD1 identical over 8 bases. CDR1 and CDR2 (germline): SEHNR, FQNEAQ (reference sequence). The CDR3 is made up of 14 amino acids. The junction had 4 bases not matched to a gene; V was cut back by 3 bases and J by 4 bases. CDR3 bases: TGTGCCAGCAGCTTTATAGACAGGGGAGAGACCCAGTACTTC. Translated, it gives CASSFIDRGETQYF.

The sample holds a few counts of this clonotype. The rearrangement links TRBV15 to TRBJ2-1; TRBD2 matches 8 bases. The CDR3 sequence is 16 residues long. Germline V gene lookup returns CDR1 LNHNV and CDR2 YYDKDF (reference sequence). Unmatched junction bases numbered 7, after V lost 1 base and J lost 5 bases. In DNA form, the CDR3 reads TGTGCCACCAGCAGAGTACGGGGGGGCAACCACAATGAGCAGTTCTTC. Amino acids: CATSRVRGGNHNEQFF.

This clonotype has only a few counts. The chain carries TRBV6-1 and TRBJ2-7, with 8 nucleotides matching TRBD1. The CDR3 covers 13 residues. The trim removed 5 bases at V and 7 bases at J, leaving 7 bases unmatched. Per the germline V gene, CDR1 is MNHNS and CDR2 is SASEGT. This CDR3 is CASSLGQGWEQYV. In DNA, the CDR3 is TGTGCCAGCAGTCTAGGACAGGGATGGGAGCAGTACGTC.

This clonotype has only a few counts. Here the CDR3 reads CASENRGPQETQYF. CDR3 in DNA: TGTGCCAGCGAAAACAGGGGGCCCCAAGAGACCCAGTACTTC. The chain employs TRBV25-1 and TRBJ2-5, with TRBD1 identical over 9 bases. Germline V gene sequence: CDR1 MGHDK, CDR2 SYGVNS. This CDR3 is 14 amino acids long. The ends lost 8 bases at V and 1 base at J; junction bases unmatched: 5.

This clonotype was observed a handful of times. CDR3 region: CASSPRTSGATYEQYF. DNA for the CDR3: TGTGCCAGCAGCCCCCGGACTAGCGGGGCCACCTACGAGCAGTACTTC. The chain uses TRBV7-6 and TRBJ2-7; 12 bases agree with TRBD2. The CDR3 runs 16 residues. CDR1 is SGHVS and CDR2 is FNYEAQ in the germline V gene. Trimming cost V 5 bases and J 2 bases; bases outside gene matches: 7.

This clonotype has a handful of counts. CDR3 protein: CASSQEVFGGAYNEQFF. Here the CDR3 DNA reads TGTGCCAGCAGCCAGGAGGTTTTCGGGGGGGCATACAATGAGCAGTTCTTC. The chain employs TRBV4-2 and TRBJ2-1; 8 positions agree with TRBD2. V trimming: 3 bases; J trimming: 4 bases; junction bases outside the gene matches: 11. This CDR3 is built from 17 residues. The germline V gene encodes CDR1 LGHNA and CDR2 YNFKEQ.